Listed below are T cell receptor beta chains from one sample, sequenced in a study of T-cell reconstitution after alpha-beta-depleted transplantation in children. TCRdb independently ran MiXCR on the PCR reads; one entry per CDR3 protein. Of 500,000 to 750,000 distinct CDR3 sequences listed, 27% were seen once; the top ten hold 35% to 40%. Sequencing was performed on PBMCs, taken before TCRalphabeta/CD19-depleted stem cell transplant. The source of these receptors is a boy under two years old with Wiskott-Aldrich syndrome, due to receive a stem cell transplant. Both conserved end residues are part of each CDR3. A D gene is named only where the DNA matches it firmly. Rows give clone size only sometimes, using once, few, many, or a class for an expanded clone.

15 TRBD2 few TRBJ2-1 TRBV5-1 CASSLFLAGHNEQFF TGCGCCAGCAGCTTGTTCCTAGCGGGACACAATGAGCAGTTCTTC
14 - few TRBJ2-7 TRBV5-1 CASSLWSDSYEQYF TGCGCCAGCAGCCTCTGGTCGGACTCCTACGAGCAGTACTTC
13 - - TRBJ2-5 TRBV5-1 CASSLVGKETQSF TGCGCCAGCAGCTTGGTGGGCAAAGAGACCCAGTCCTTC
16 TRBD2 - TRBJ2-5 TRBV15 CATSHRVAGVQETQYF TGTGCCACCAGCCATCGGGTAGCGGGTGTCCAAGAGACCCAGTACTTC
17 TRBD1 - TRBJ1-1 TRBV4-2 CASSQAGQGARDTEAFF TGTGCCAGCAGCCAAGCGGGACAGGGGGCGCGGGATACTGAAGCTTTCTTT
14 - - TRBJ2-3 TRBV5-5 CASSSLPSFNTQYF TGTGCCAGCAGCTCCCTTCCCAGCTTCAATACGCAGTATTTT
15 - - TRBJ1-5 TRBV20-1 CSARRGGISNQPQHF TGCAGTGCTAGGAGAGGGGGGATAAGCAATCAGCCCCAGCATTTT
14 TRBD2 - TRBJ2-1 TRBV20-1 CSAQLAKSYNEQFF TGCAGTGCACAACTAGCGAAATCCTACAATGAGCAGTTCTTC
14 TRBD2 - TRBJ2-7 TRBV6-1 CASSELAGSYEQYF TGTGCCAGCAGTGAACTAGCGGGGTCCTACGAGCAGTACTTC
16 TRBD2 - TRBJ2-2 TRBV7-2 CASSSSSGANTGELFF TGTGCCAGCAGCTCCTCTAGCGGGGCGAACACCGGGGAGCTGTTTTTT
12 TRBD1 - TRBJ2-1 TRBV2 CASRLTGQGLFF TGTGCCAGCAGATTGACGGGACAGGGGCTGTTCTTC
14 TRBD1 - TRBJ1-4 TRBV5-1 CASSRDSSNEKLFF TGCGCCAGCAGCCGGGACAGCTCTAATGAAAAACTGTTTTTT
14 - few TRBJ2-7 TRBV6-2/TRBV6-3 CASSMNRDRFEQYF TGTGCCAGCAGTATGAATCGTGACCGTTTCGAGCAGTACTTC
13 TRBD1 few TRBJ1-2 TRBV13 CASSLYRGDGYTF TGTGCCAGCAGCTTATACAGGGGAGACGGCTACACCTTC
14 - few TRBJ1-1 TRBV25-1 CASSKRGVNTEAFF TGTGCCAGCAGTAAAAGAGGGGTTAACACTGAAGCTTTCTTT
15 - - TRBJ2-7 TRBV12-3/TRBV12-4 CASSLGGSRNYEQYF TGTGCCAGCAGTTTGGGGGGATCCCGCAACTACGAGCAGTACTTC
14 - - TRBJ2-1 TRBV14 CASSQAGRYNEQFF TGTGCCAGCAGCCAAGCAGGCAGATACAATGAGCAGTTCTTC
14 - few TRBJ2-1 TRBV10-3 CAISELGGYNEQFF TGTGCCATCAGTGAGTTAGGAGGGTACAATGAGCAGTTCTTC
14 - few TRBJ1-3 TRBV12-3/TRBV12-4 CASSHTNPGNTIYF TGTGCCAGCAGCCATACCAACCCTGGAAACACCATATATTTT
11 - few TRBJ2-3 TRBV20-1 CSARSANTQYF TGCAGTGCTAGATCCGCGAATACGCAGTATTTT
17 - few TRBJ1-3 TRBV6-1 CASSEARGQTSGNTIYF TGTGCCAGCAGTGAAGCGCGCGGACAGACCTCTGGAAACACCATATATTTT
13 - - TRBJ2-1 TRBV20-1 CSASRGLVHEQFF TGCAGTGCTAGCCGCGGGCTAGTGCATGAGCAGTTCTTC
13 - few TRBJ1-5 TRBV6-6 CASSYGSNQPQHF TGTGCCAGCAGTTACGGAAGCAATCAGCCCCAGCATTTT
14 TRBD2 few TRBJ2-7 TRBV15 CATSRAGGPYEQYF TGTGCCACCAGCAGAGCGGGAGGGCCCTACGAGCAGTACTTC
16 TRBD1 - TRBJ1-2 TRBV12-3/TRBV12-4 CASSLMDRGPGHGYTF TGTGCCAGCAGTTTAATGGACAGGGGGCCGGGTCATGGCTACACCTTC
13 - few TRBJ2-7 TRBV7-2 CASSLKRAYEQYF TGTGCCAGCAGCTTAAAGAGGGCCTACGAGCAGTACTTC
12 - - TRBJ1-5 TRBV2 CASKRGMEPQHF TGTGCCAGCAAGAGGGGGATGGAGCCCCAGCATTTT
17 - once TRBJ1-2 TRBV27 CASSLRPGFAPLYGYTF TGTGCCAGCAGTTTACGGCCAGGGTTCGCTCCTCTCTATGGCTACACCTTC
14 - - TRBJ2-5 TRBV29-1 CSASLGVAEETQYF TGCAGCGCCTCCCTTGGAGTAGCGGAAGAGACCCAGTACTTC